The 12 T cell receptor beta chains presented below share a single source sample, sequenced in a study of identical twins. MiXCR, run by TCRdb on the 5' RACE reads, gives a single entry per CDR3 protein. The sample yields roughly 750,000 distinct CDR3 sequences, around 20% seen once. These data were likewise used in another study, on T cells expressing NK-cell markers.

Sequencing was done on a sample of PBMCs. The receptors shown here come from a woman aged 18-35 years in good health.

V usage is TRBV11-1 and J usage is TRBJ2-3, with TRBD1 identical over 7 bases. With V trimmed by 5 bases and J by 0 bases, 14 bases remained unmatched. Germline V CDR1 and CDR2: SGHAT, FQDESV (reference sequence). The CDR3 runs 18 residues. For the CDR3, the DNA is TGTGCCAGCAGCCCACCGGGACAGAGGATTACTAGCACAGATACGCAGTATTTT. Residues: CASSPPGQRITSTDTQYF.

J is TRBJ1-2 and V is TRBV7-2, with a tentative D call TRBD1 (5 bases). V dropped 5 bases and J dropped 8 bases, with 21 bases sitting between them. CDR1 is SGHTA and CDR2 is FQGNSA in the germline V gene. The CDR3 extends over 15 amino acids. CDR3 in amino acids: CASSHEGSGREGYTF. In nucleotides, the CDR3 is TGTGCCAGCAGCCACGAGGGGTCGGGGCGCGAGGGCTACACCTTC. The variable domain in full, completed from reference TRBV7-2 and TRBJ1-2, reads GAGVSQSPSNKVTEKGKDVELRCDPISGHTALYWYRQSLGQGLEFLIYFQGNSAPDKSGLPSDRFSAERTGGSVSTLTIQRTQQEDSAVYLCASSHEGSGREGYTFGSGTRLTVV.

This clonotype was picked up many times. This chain links TRBV20-1 with TRBJ2-1; D not resolved. In germline, CDR1 is DFQATT, CDR2 SNEGSKA (reference sequence). Trimming stripped 5 bases from V and 10 bases from J, with 9 bases between. The CDR3 covers 10 residues. Here the CDR3 DNA reads TGCAGTGCTCAGGCCAGGGAGCAGTTCTTC. Amino acids: CSAQAREQFF.

The genes are TRBV13 and TRBJ2-7; D is perhaps TRBD2 (6 bases). Trimming shortened V by 0 bases and J by 7 bases, and 16 bases separated the two germline ends. The CDR3 consists of 15 residues. In germline, CDR1 is PRHDT, CDR2 FYEKMQ (reference sequence). Here the CDR3 reads CASSLGGGPLKEQYF. CDR3 DNA sequence: TGTGCCAGCAGCTTAGGGGGGGGACCCCTTAAGGAGCAGTACTTC.

The chain links TRBV2 to TRBJ2-1, with D unclear. This CDR3 has 12 residues. V shed 2 bases and J shed 6 bases, with 5 bases lying between them. The germline V gene encodes CDR1 SNHLY and CDR2 FYNNEI. CDR3 in DNA: TGTGCCAGCAGTGAACAGTCCAATGAGCAGTTCTTC. The encoded protein is CASSEQSNEQFF.

There are a few counts of this clonotype. This likely came from a read error, as a far larger clone is one base away. This sequence joins TRBV7-6 and TRBJ1-1; the D is unclear. CDR1 is SGHVS and CDR2 is FNYEAQ in the germline V gene. This CDR3 has 13 amino acids. Trimming pared 2 bases from V and 1 base from J, leaving 5 bases between. CDR3: CASSLRWNTEAFF. In DNA, the CDR3 is TGTGCCAGCAGCTTAAGGTGGAACACTGAAGCTTTCTTT.

This clonotype has more than one count but fewer than ten. V and J are TRBV5-1 and TRBJ1-2; 9 bases fit TRBD1. Germline loops: CDR1 SGHRS, CDR2 YFSETQ. The CDR3 covers 16 residues. V gave up 0 bases and J gave up 8 bases; unmatched junction bases: 11. The CDR3 region has the DNA TGCGCCAGCAGCTTGGGTGGACAGGGGACGAGCGGCGGCTACACCTTC. Its protein is CASSLGGQGTSGGYTF.

The table lists this clonotype with a few counts. The rearrangement links TRBV5-1 to TRBJ2-5, with 12 bases aligning to TRBD1. The CDR3 contains 15 residues. Germline lookup yields CDR1 SGHRS and CDR2 YFSETQ. The trim removed 4 bases at V and 5 bases at J, leaving 6 bases unmatched. The CDR3 coding sequence is TGCGCCAGCAGCGCGGGACAGGGGGCATTGGAGACCCAGTACTTC. Protein product: CASSAGQGALETQYF.

V gene TRBV29-1 combines with J gene TRBJ2-5; 9 bases are a match to TRBD2. Per the germline V gene, CDR1 is SQVTM and CDR2 is ANQGSEA. The CDR3 extends over 15 amino acids. V dropped 6 bases and J dropped 3; count of bases not matched to a gene: 11. DNA for the CDR3: TGCAGCGTGGGGACCGGGACTAGCACAAAAGAGACCCAGTACTTC. Protein product: CSVGTGTSTKETQYF.

This clonotype was detected only a few times. V and J are TRBV3-1 and TRBJ1-1; 7 bases are shared with TRBD1. This CDR3 has 16 amino acids. Trimming removed 2 bases from V and 7 bases from J; junction bases left unmatched: 13. Germline CDR1 reads LGHDT; CDR2 reads YNNKEL (reference sequence). The CDR3 DNA is TGTGCCAGCAGCCAAAGAGGGGGCAGGTTCGGTGGTGAAGCTTTCTTT. Translating gives CASSQRGGRFGGEAFF. The variable domain in full, with the rest retrieved from reference TRBV3-1 and TRBJ1-1, is DTAVSQTPKYLVTQMGNDKSIKCEQNLGHDTMYWYKQDSKKFLKIMFSYNNKELIINETVPNRFSPKSPDKAHLNLHINSLELGDSAVYFCASSQRGGRFGGEAFFGQGTRLTVV.

This clonotype was seen many times. This chain links TRBV4-3 with TRBJ2-5, with 8 bases fitting TRBD2. This CDR3 is 18 amino acids long. The V gene end was trimmed by 1 base and the J gene end by 0 bases; junction bases not matched to a gene: 10. The V gene's germline CDR1 is LGHNA and CDR2 YSLEER. DNA of the CDR3: TGCGCCAGCAGCCAAGTAAGCGGGAGAATTGGGTACCAAGAGACCCAGTACTTC. The encoded protein is CASSQVSGRIGYQETQYF.

The chain carries TRBV6-2 or TRBV6-3 and TRBJ2-7; no clear D. CDR3 size: 17 residues. Trimming cost V 2 bases and J 2 bases, with 19 bases left between them. In germline, CDR1 is MNHEY, CDR2 SVGEGT. The CDR3 DNA reads TGTGCCAGCAGTTACGGGTTTAGCTCAGGCTGGACCTACGAGCAGTACTTC. Translated, it gives CASSYGFSSGWTYEQYF.